The 10 T cell receptor beta chains below all came from one sample that was sequenced in a study of neurological immune-mediated disorders. This sample's time point: longitudinal time-point 1 (baseline). TCRdb called the 5' RACE reads again in MiXCR, with one record for every CDR3 protein. The sample has 60,000 to 90,000 distinct CDR3 sequences; about a tenth are singletons. The sample consisted of PBMCs. These receptors were taken from a man under 40 in good health.

The table lists this clonotype with many counts. The genes are TRBV7-2 and TRBJ1-2; D is uncertain. This CDR3 region has 13 residues. V dropped 1 base and J dropped 4 bases, with 7 bases sitting between them. Germline CDR1 SGHTA, CDR2 FQGNSA. The CDR3 bases are TGTGCCAGCAGCTTAGATTTAGGCTATGGCTACACCTTC. As protein: CASSLDLGYGYTF.

This clonotype was picked up many times. This chain connects TRBV11-2 to TRBJ2-1; 10 bases are a match to TRBD2. J gave up 0 bases and V 7 bases, and 15 bases lay outside the gene matches. Germline lookup yields CDR1 SGHAT and CDR2 FQNNGV. CDR3 size: 19 residues. CDR3 sequence (DNA): TGTGCCAGCACCTCCCCACGGACTAGCGGACGACTCTCCTACAATGAGCAGTTCTTC. Translating it yields CASTSPRTSGRLSYNEQFF.

This clonotype was recorded many times. The chain has TRBV29-1 and TRBJ2-3; the D is unclear. V was shortened by 4 bases and J by 4 bases, with 9 bases between the two germline ends. The CDR3 has 12 amino acids. Germline-derived CDR1 and CDR2 are SQVTM and ANQGSEA. The CDR3 DNA reads as TGCAGCGTTGTTCGGTTGGCAGATACGCAGTATTTT. This codes for CSVVRLADTQYF.

This clonotype has a count of ten or more. This rearrangement joins TRBV24-1 to TRBJ2-6; 12 positions match TRBD2. There are 17 residues in the CDR3. The germline V gene encodes CDR1 KGHDR and CDR2 SFDVKD. The junction had 6 bases not matched to a gene; V was cut back by 9 bases and J by 1 base. The CDR3 bases are TGTGCCACCTCCGGGACTAGCGGGCCGTCTGGGGCCAACGTCCTGACTTTC. It codes for CATSGTSGPSGANVLTF.

About this clonotype itself: At one end the junction does not follow the germline gene, possibly because of a read error. V is TRBV5-1 and J is TRBJ2-5, with D perhaps matching TRBD2 (6 bases). Per the germline V gene, CDR1 is SGHRS and CDR2 is YFSETQ. The CDR3 covers 15 residues. CDR3 bases: TGTGCCAGCGCCTACGGAGGGAGGTGGCAAGAGACCCAGTACTTC. The encoded protein is CASAYGGRWQETQYF.

This clonotype was picked up many times. The J gene is TRBJ1-2, the V gene TRBV20-1; no firm D call. V shed 0 bases and J shed 7 bases, with 3 bases lying between them. The length of the CDR3 is 10 residues. CDR1 and CDR2 from the germline V gene are DFQATT and SNEGSKA (reference sequence). CDR3: CSAREAGYTF. The CDR3 DNA reads as TGCAGTGCTAGAGAAGCTGGCTACACCTTC.

This clonotype occurred many times. The chain recombines TRBV25-1 with TRBJ2-3; a weak D match, TRBD2 (5 bases). This CDR3 is built from 11 residues. CDR1 and CDR2 from the germline V gene are MGHDK and SYGVNS. V was pared by 2 bases and J by 8 bases, with 5 bases between. This chain's CDR3 is CASSETSTQYF. CDR3 in DNA: TGTGCCAGCAGTGAAACTAGTACGCAGTATTTT.

This clonotype appeared many times. CDR3 nucleotide sequence: TGCAGTGCTACCATACTAGCGGGAGGTAACAATGAGCAGTTCTTC. This codes for CSATILAGGNNEQFF. The V gene is TRBV20-1, the J gene TRBJ2-1; TRBD2 agrees at 12 bases. CDR1 and CDR2 from the germline V gene are DFQATT and SNEGSKA (reference sequence). V shed 4 bases and J 5 bases; nucleotides not matched to a gene: 6. The CDR3 runs to 15 residues.

Regarding this clonotype: In this CDR3 the conserved last residue, phenylalanine or tryptophan, is missing, so a read error is likely. The V gene is TRBV7-8, the J gene TRBJ1-1; D is unclear. This CDR3 has 14 residues. Trimming took off 1 base at V and 4 bases at J, with 10 bases between the two ends. CDR1 is SGHVS, CDR2 FQNEAQ, per germline. CDR3 sequence (DNA): TGTGCCAGCAGCTTAGAGATCTTTGGCACTGAAGCTTTCATT. This sequence encodes CASSLEIFGTEAFI.

The J gene is TRBJ2-4, the V gene TRBV12-3 or TRBV12-4; possibly TRBD1 or TRBD2 for D (6 bases each). The CDR3 consists of 17 residues. Trimming removed 0 bases from V and 4 bases from J, with 16 bases in between. CDR3 protein: CASSLATFQGRKNIQYF. The CDR3 DNA follows: TGTGCCAGCAGTTTAGCGACCTTCCAGGGGAGGAAAAACATTCAGTACTTC.